This T cell receptor beta chain was profiled in a study of blood T cell repertoires in COVID-19. Study information: The United States, Italy and Spain supplied acute and convalescent COVID-19 samples. The cDNA or gDNA used as material had been derived from T cells, B-cell-depleted T cells, or PBMCs.

Only in-frame clones appear in the TCRdb table, and some are missing; sequencing was by immunoSEQ multiplex PCR. The repertoire consists of around 220,000 clones, with roughly 90% occurring once and the leading ten covering about 1.9%. The sequence derives from a man aged 35-49 years with active or convalescent COVID-19. Material for sequencing was peripheral blood.

The CDR3 nucleotides are TGCAGCGTTCGGACTATTCGTGGCGAGCAGTACTTC. The encoded protein is CSVRTIRGEQYF. The V call is TRBV29-1, the J call TRBJ2-7; possible D gene TRBD2, 6 bases. Germline V gives CDR1 SQVTM, CDR2 ANQGSEA. The length of the CDR3 is 12 residues. The ends were cut back, 5 bases at V and 6 bases at J, with 14 bases in the middle.